This entry concerns a single T cell receptor beta chain. The antigen is not known. These data originate in a study of PD-1 blockade in classical Hodgkin lymphoma. General observations from the study: Some patients began nivolumab under 1 year after ASCT. These patients were excluded from later analyses. Newly diagnosed patients were reported to start with lower TCR diversity than healthy donors.

Clones were sequenced by immunoSEQ multiplex PCR, and TCRdb holds only the in-frame ones, with some missing. The table has more than 10,000 clones, 84% seen once. Every patient experienced relapse after autologous stem cell transplantation, and brentuximab vedotin exposure varied. Thawed PBMCs were subjected to magnetic negative selection, which yielded isolated CD8+ T cells. CDR3 length equals 14 residues. The V end was cut by 4 bases, the J end by 3 bases, with 12 bases between. Germline V gene data show CDR1 as GTSNPN and CDR2 as SVGIG (reference sequence). This chain links TRBV30 with TRBJ2-2; tentative D call: TRBD2 (7 bases). The source material was CD8+ T cells from blood, sampled at baseline. This clonotype originated in a human donor with classical Hodgkin lymphoma. CDR3 protein: CAWTWEGDTGELFF. Here the CDR3 DNA reads TGTGCCTGGACGTGGGAGGGGGACACCGGGGAGCTGTTTTTT.